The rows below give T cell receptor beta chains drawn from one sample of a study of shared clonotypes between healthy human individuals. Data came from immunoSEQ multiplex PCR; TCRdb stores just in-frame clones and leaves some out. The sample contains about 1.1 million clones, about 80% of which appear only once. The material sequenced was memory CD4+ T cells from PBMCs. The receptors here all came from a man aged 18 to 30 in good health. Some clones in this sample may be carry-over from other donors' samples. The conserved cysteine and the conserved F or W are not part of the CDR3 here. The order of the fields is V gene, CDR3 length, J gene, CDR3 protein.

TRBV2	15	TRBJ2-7	ASSEAGSGTLSAEQY
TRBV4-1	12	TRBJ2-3	ASSPKFRTDTQY
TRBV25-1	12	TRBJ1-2	ASSWGGHNYGYT
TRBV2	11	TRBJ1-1	ASSDRVNTEAF
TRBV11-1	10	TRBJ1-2	ASSLGGLGYT
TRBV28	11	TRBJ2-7	ASSLGGTNEQY
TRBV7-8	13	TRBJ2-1	ASSPRGGRVNEQF
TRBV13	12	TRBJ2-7	ASSLDRDNYEQY
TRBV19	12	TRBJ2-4	ASKPGTGENIQY
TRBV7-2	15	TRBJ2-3	ASSLVLAGASTDTQY